Shown below are 8 T cell receptor beta chains from a single sample sequenced in a study. TCRdb passed the 5' RACE reads through MiXCR, listing each CDR3 protein once. The sample has about 50,000 distinct CDR3 sequences, 28% seen once; the top ten hold roughly 1.9%. Sequencing was done on a sample of naive CD4+ T cells sorted from blood. The sample's subset: naive CD4+ T cells, CD4+CD45RA+CD25-. The receptors were gathered from a female donor with breast cancer.

Concerning this clonotype itself: At one end, the junction sequence differs from germline, possibly due to a read error. The chain employs TRBV7-7 and TRBJ2-5; weak D call: TRBD1 (5 bases). The CDR3 consists of 15 residues. From germline, CDR1 is SSHAT and CDR2 FNYEAQ (reference sequence). This CDR3 reads CASSFLQGREETQYF. For the CDR3, the DNA is TGTGCTAGCAGCTTTTTGCAGGGTAGGGAAGAGACCCAGTACTTC.

The V and J genes are TRBV2 and TRBJ2-1, with TRBD1 matching over 11 bases. Germline CDR1 and CDR2: SNHLY and FYNNEI. The CDR3 totals 14 residues. Losses at the gene ends were 6 bases for V and 7 bases for J; bases not matched to a gene: 5. As DNA, the CDR3 is TGTGCCAGCAGCGTGGACAGGGGGCTGAATGAGCAGTTCTTC. Its protein product is CASSVDRGLNEQFF.

On this clonotype itself: This may stem from a read error, because a much larger clone lies one nucleotide away. The V call is TRBV12-3 or TRBV12-4, the J call TRBJ2-1; the match to TRBD1 covers 9 bases. The V segment lost 8 bases and the J segment 4 bases; nucleotides outside the gene matches: 6. The CDR3 contains 14 residues. Written as DNA, the CDR3 is TGTGCCAGCGGCATGACAGGGGGGTACAATGAGCAGTTCTTC. It translates to CASGMTGGYNEQFF.

The chain employs TRBV6-1 and TRBJ2-2; 10 nucleotides line up with TRBD2. V dropped 1 base and J dropped 1; count of bases not matched to a gene: 6. The CDR3 has 18 amino acids. Per the germline V gene, CDR1 is MNHNS and CDR2 is SASEGT. The CDR3 region has the DNA TGTGCCAGCAGTGAAGTGGCTAGCGGGGGCCTGAACACCGGGGAGCTGTTTTTT. This codes for CASSEVASGGLNTGELFF.

This clonotype has a single count. A much larger clonotype is one base distant, so this may be a read error. The chain has TRBV9 and TRBJ2-1; 8 bases are a match to TRBD2. The CDR3 contains 15 residues. Germline CDR1 reads SGDLS; CDR2 reads YYNGEE. The CDR3 loop is CASSTTGTSSNEQSF. CDR3 nucleotide sequence: TGTGCCAGCAGCACGACCGGGACTAGTAGCAATGAGCAGTCCTTC.

This clonotype was found once. This rearrangement joins TRBV7-8 to TRBJ2-1; D call uncertain. The V end was cut by 5 bases, the J end by 6 bases, with 11 bases between. The CDR3 is made up of 13 amino acids. The germline V gene encodes CDR1 SGHVS and CDR2 FQNEAQ. CDR3 DNA: TGTGCCAGCAGCCTCTACCCTAGCAATGAGCAGTTCTTC. Residues: CASSLYPSNEQFF.

This clonotype was counted a few times. The chain employs TRBV12-3 or TRBV12-4 and TRBJ1-2; the D gene is possibly TRBD1 (5 bases). The V end lost 3 bases, the J end lost 2 bases, and 13 bases lay between the germline ends. This CDR3 spans 15 amino acids. The CDR3 coding sequence is TGTGCCAGCAGTTTTAACCTGGGACTGAACTATGGCTACACCTTC. Amino acids: CASSFNLGLNYGYTF.

The chain has TRBV12-3 or TRBV12-4 and TRBJ2-2, with 7 positions matching TRBD2. Trimming took 6 bases from V and 2 from J; bases not matched to a gene: 6. This CDR3 has 15 amino acids. The chain's CDR3 is CASRRTRGNTGELFF. DNA for the CDR3: TGTGCCAGCAGGCGGACTAGGGGTAACACCGGGGAGCTGTTTTTT.